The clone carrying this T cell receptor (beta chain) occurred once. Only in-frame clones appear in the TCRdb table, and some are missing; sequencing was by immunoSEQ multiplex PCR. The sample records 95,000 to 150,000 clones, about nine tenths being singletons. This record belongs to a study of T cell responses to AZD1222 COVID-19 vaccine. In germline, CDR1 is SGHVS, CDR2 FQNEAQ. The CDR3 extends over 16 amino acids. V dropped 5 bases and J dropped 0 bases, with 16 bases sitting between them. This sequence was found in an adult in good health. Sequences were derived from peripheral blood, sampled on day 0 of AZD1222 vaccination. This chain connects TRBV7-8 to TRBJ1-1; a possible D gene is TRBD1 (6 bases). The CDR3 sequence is CASSPREGHLNTEAFF. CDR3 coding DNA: TGTGCCAGCAGCCCTCGTGAGGGACATTTGAACACTGAAGCTTTCTTT.